Described below is a single T cell receptor beta chain sequence and its context. Its antigen is not identified. The PCR had 60 Vbeta and 13 Jbeta primers. The data were produced by immunoSEQ multiplex PCR, yet TCRdb's version contains in-frame clones alone and is incomplete. This table holds 75,000 to 90,000 clones, 78% found once. This sample stems from a study of cytomegalovirus exposure and HLA in healthy donors. Whole-study results and caveats: Later work found that TCR association rates differed between HLA loci; DRB1 had the most and HLA-C the fewest. In a later analysis, the majority of CMV-associated beta chains seemingly showed HLA restriction. Later analysis associated a missense DCLRE1C variant with TCR beta V- and J-gene trimming.

The CDR3 runs to 15 residues. V lost 2 bases and J lost 1; bases outside the gene matches: 3. CDR1 and CDR2 from the germline V gene are MDHEN and SYDVKM. Sequenced: PBMCs. The chain combines TRBV28 with TRBJ2-3; 7 bases line up with TRBD1. This sequence originates from a middle-aged man in good health and CMV-seronegative. CDR3 DNA: TGTGCCAGCAGTTTAACCGGACAGGGCACAGATACGCAGTATTTT. This translates into CASSLTGQGTDTQYF. The full variable domain, with the rest looked up from reference TRBV28 and TRBJ2-3, is DVKVTQSSRYLVKRTGEKVFLECVQDMDHENMFWYRQDPGLGLRLIYFSYDVKMKEKGDIPEGYSVSREKKERFSLILESASTNQTSMYLCASSLTGQGTDTQYFGPGTRLTVL.